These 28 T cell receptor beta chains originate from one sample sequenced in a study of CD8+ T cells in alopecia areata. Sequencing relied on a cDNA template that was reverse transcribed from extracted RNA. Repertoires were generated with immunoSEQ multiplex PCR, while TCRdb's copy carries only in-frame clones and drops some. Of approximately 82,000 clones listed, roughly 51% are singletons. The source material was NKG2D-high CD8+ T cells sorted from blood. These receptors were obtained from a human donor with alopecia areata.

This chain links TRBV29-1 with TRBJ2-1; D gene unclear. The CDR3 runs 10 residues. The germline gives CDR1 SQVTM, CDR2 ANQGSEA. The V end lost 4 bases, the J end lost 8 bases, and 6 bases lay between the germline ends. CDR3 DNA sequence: TGCAGCGTTGGTATTGATGAGCAGTTCTTC. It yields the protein CSVGIDEQFF.

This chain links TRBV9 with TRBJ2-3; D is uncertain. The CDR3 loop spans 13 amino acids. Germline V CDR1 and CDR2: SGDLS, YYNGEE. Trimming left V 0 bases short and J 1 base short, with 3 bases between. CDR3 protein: CASSVEGTDTQYF. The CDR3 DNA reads TGTGCCAGCAGCGTAGAGGGCACAGATACGCAGTATTTT.

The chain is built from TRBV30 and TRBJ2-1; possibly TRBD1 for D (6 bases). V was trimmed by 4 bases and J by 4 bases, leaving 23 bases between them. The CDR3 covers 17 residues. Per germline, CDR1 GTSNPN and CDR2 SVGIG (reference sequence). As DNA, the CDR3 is TGTGCCTGGAACCCCCAGATTATTGGACAGAGGTACAATGAGCAGTTCTTC. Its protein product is CAWNPQIIGQRYNEQFF.

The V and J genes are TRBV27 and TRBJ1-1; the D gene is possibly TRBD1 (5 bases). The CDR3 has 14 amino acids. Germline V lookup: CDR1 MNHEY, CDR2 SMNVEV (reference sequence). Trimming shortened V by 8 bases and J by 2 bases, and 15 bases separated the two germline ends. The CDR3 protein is CASRQSVANTEAFF. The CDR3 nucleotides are TGTGCCAGCCGACAGAGTGTTGCCAACACTGAAGCTTTCTTT.

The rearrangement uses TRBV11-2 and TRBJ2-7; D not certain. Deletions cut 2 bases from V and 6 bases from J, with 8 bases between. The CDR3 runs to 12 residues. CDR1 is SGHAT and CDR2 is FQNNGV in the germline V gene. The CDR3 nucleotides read TGTGCCAGCAGCTTAACAAGCCCCGAGCAGTACTTC. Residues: CASSLTSPEQYF.

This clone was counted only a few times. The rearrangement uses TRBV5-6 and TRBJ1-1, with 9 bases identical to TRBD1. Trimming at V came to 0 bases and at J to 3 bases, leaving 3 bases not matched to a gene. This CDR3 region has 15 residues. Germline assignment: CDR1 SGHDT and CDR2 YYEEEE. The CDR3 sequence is CASSLGTGVDTEAFF. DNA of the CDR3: TGTGCCAGCAGCTTGGGGACAGGGGTGGACACTGAAGCTTTCTTT.

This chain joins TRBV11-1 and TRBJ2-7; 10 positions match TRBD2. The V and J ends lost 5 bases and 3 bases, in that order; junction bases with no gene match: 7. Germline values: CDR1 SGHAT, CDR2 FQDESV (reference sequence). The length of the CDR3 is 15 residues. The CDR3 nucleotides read TGTGCCAGCAGCCCCCCACTAGCGGGATACTACGAGCAGTACTTC. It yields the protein CASSPPLAGYYEQYF.

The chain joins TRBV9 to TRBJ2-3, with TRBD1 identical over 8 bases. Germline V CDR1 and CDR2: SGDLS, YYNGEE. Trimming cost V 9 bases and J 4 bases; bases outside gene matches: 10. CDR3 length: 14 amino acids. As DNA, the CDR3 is TGTGCCACAGGACAGGGAAGTTCCGCAGATACGCAGTATTTT. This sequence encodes CATGQGSSADTQYF.

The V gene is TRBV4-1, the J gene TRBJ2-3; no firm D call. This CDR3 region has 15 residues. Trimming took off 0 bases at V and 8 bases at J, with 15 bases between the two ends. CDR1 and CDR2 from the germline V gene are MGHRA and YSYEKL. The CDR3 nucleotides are TGCGCCAGCAGCCAAGAGCCGAGCCCCGTAGGTACGCAGTATTTT. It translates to CASSQEPSPVGTQYF.

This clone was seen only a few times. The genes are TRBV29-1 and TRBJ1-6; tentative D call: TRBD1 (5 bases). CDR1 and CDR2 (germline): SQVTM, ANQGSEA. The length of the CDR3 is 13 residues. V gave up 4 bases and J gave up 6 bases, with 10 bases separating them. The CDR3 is CSVVSGSNSPLHF. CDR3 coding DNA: TGCAGCGTTGTTTCAGGGAGTAATTCACCCCTCCACTTT.

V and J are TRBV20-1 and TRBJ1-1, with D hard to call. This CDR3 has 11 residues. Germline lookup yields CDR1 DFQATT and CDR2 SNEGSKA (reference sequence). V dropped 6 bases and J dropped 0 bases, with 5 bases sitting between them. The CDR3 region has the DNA TGCAGTGCAGAGTTGAACACTGAAGCTTTCTTT. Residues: CSAELNTEAFF.

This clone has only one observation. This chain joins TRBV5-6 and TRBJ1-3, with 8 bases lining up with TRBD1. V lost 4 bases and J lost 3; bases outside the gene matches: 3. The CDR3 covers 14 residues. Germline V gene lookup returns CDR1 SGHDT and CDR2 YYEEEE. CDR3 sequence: CASSPGQDGNTIYF. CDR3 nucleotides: TGTGCCAGCAGCCCGGGACAGGATGGAAACACCATATATTTT.

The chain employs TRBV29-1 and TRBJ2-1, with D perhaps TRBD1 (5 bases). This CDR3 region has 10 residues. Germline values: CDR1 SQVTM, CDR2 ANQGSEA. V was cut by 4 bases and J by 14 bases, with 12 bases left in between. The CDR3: CSVVEGVKFF. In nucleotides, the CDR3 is TGCAGCGTTGTGGAAGGGGTGAAGTTCTTC.

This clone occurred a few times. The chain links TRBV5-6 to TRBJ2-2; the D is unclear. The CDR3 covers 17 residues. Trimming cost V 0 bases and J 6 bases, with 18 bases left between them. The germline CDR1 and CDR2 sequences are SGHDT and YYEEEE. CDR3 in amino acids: CASSLAVLTASAGELFF. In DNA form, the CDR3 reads TGTGCCAGCAGCTTGGCCGTATTGACGGCGTCCGCCGGGGAGCTGTTTTTT.

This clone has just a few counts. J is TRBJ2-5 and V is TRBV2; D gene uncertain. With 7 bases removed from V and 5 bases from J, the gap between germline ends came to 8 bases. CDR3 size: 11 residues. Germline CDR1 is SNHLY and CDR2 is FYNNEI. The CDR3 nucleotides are TGTGCCAGCAAGGGCATGGAGACCCAGTACTTC. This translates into CASKGMETQYF.

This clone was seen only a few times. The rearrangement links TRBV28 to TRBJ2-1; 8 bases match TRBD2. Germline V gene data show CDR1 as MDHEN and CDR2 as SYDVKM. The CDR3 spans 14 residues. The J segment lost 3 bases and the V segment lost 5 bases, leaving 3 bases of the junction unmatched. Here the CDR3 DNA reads TGTGCCAGCAGTACTAGCGGAGTCTACAATGAGCAGTTCTTC. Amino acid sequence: CASSTSGVYNEQFF. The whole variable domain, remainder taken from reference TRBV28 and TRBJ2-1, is DVKVTQSSRYLVKRTGEKVFLECVQDMDHENMFWYRQDPGLGLRLIYFSYDVKMKEKGDIPEGYSVSREKKERFSLILESASTNQTSMYLCASSTSGVYNEQFFGPGTRLTVL.

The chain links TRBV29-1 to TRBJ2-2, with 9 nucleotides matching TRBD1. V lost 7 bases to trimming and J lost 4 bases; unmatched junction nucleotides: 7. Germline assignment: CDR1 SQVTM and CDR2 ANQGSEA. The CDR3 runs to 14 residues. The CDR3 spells CSAVGQGGTGELFF. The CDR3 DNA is TGCAGCGCCGTGGGACAGGGAGGCACCGGGGAGCTGTTTTTT.

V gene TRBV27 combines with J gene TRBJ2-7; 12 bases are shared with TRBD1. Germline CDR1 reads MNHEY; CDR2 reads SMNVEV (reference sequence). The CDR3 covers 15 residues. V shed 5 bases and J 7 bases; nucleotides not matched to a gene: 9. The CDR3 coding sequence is TGTGCCAGCAGTGCTCCGGGACAGGGGGCGAGGGAGCAGTACTTC. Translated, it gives CASSAPGQGAREQYF.

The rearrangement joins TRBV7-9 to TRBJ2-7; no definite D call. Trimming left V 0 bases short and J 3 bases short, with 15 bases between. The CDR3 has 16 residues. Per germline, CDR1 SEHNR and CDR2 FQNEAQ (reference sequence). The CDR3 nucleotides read TGTGCCAGCAGCTTAGCGCAGACAAGGGCGGTCTACGAGCAGTACTTC. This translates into CASSLAQTRAVYEQYF.

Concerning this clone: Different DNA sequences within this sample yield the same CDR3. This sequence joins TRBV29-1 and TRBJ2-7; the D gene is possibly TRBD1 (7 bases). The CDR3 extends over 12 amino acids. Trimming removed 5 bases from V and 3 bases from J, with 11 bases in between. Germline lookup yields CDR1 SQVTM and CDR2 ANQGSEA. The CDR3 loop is CSVLRGDYEQYF. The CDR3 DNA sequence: TGCAGCGTTCTCAGGGGGGACTACGAGCAGTACTTC.

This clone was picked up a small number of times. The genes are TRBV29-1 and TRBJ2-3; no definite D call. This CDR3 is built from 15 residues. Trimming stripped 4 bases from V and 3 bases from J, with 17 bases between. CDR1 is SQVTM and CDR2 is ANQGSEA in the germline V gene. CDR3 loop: CSVATPLMPTDTQYF. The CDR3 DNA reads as TGCAGCGTTGCCACACCTTTAATGCCAACAGATACGCAGTATTTT.

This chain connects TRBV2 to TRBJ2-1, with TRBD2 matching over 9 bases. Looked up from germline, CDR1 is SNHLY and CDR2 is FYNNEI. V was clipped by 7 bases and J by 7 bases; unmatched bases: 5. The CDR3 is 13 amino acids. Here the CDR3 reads CASIPSGVNEQFF. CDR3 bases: TGTGCCAGCATTCCTAGCGGGGTGAATGAGCAGTTCTTC. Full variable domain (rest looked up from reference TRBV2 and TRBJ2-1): EPEVTQTPSHQVTQMGQEVILRCVPISNHLYFYWYRQILGQKVEFLVSFYNNEISEKSEIFDDQFSVERPDGSNFTLKIRSTKLEDSAMYFCASIPSGVNEQFFGPGTRLTVL.

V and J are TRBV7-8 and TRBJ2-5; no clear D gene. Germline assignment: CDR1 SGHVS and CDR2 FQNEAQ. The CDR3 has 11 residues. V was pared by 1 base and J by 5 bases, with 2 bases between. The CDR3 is CASSLVETQYF. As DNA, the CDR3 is TGTGCCAGCAGCTTAGTGGAGACCCAGTACTTC.

CDR3 sequence (DNA): TGCGCCAGCAGCCAAGGTCTGGAGAACGAGCAGTACTTC. Translation gives CASSQGLENEQYF. V is TRBV4-1 and J is TRBJ2-7; unclear D gene. The CDR3 covers 13 residues. CDR1 and CDR2 from the germline V gene are MGHRA and YSYEKL. V dropped 1 base and J dropped 5 bases, with 9 bases sitting between them.

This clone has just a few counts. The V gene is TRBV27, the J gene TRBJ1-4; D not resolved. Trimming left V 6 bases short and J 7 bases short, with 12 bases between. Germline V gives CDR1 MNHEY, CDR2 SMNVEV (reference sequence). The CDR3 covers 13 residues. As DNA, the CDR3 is TGTGCCAGCAGCCAAATCAAGGGTGAAAAACTGTTTTTT. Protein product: CASSQIKGEKLFF.

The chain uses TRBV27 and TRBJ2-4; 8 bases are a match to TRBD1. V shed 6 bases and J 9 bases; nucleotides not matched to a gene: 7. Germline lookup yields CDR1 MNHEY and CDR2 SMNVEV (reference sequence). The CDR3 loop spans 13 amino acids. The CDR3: CASSSTTGAIQYF. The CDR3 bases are TGTGCCAGCAGCTCAACGACAGGGGCCATTCAGTACTTC.

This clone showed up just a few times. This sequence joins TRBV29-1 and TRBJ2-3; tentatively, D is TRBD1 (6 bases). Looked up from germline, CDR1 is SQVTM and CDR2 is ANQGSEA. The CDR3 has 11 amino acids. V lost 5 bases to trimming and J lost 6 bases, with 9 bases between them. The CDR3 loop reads CSVTGLDTQYF. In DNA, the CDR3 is TGCAGCGTTACAGGGTTGGATACGCAGTATTTT.

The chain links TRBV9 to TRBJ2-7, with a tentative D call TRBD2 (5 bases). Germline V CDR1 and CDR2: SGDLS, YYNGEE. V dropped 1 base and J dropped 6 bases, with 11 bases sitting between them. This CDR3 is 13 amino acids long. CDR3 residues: CASSVRLAGEQYF. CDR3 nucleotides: TGTGCCAGCAGCGTAAGGCTAGCTGGCGAGCAGTACTTC.